These T cell receptor beta chains were read from a single sample in a study of T cell responses to AZD1222 COVID-19 vaccine. Data came from immunoSEQ multiplex PCR; TCRdb stores just in-frame clones and leaves some out. The sample gives more than 110,000 clones, about 90% of which show up once; about 3% is in the top ten. Sequencing was performed on peripheral blood, taken on day 0 of AZD1222 vaccination. Source of these receptors: an adult in good health. Both conserved end residues are part of each CDR3. The D gene is left open where the match is weak. Some rows mark clone size as missing; the rest say once, few, many or name a class of expanded clone.

>TRBJ1-6|TRBV12-3/TRBV12-4|NA|NA
CASSQGTRSPLHF
TGTGCCAGCAGTCAGGGGACAAGATCACCCCTCCACTTT
>TRBJ2-7|TRBV5-4|TRBD2|few
CASSLLGLAGSYEQYF
TGTGCCAGCAGCCTGCTGGGACTAGCGGGATCCTACGAGCAGTACTTC
>TRBJ1-4|TRBV7-9|NA|NA
CASTLAIVDSQNEKLFF
TGTGCCAGCACACTTGCAATAGTGGACAGCCAAAATGAAAAACTGTTTTTT
>TRBJ1-5|TRBV19|NA|NA
CASSIVTVSNQPQHF
TGTGCCAGTAGTATAGTAACGGTGAGCAATCAGCCCCAGCATTTT
>TRBJ1-1|TRBV3-1/TRBV3-2|NA|NA
CASSQVRGQNEAFF
TGTGCCAGCAGCCAAGTCCGGGGGCAAAATGAAGCTTTCTTT
>TRBJ1-5|TRBV7-9|TRBD1|NA
CASSGQGSNQPQHF
TGTGCCAGCAGCGGACAGGGCAGCAATCAGCCCCAGCATTTT
>TRBJ2-5|TRBV3-1/TRBV3-2|TRBD1|NA
CASSQVSAGGETQYF
TGTGCCAGCAGCCAAGTTTCAGCAGGGGGCGAGACCCAGTACTTC
>TRBJ1-1|TRBV2|NA|NA
CASTRRRITEAFF
TGTGCCAGCACCCGAAGGAGGATCACTGAAGCTTTCTTT
>TRBJ1-3|TRBV12-3/TRBV12-4|NA|NA
CASTRPSGNTIYF
TGTGCCAGCACCCGCCCCTCTGGAAACACCATATATTTT
>TRBJ1-3|TRBV29-1|NA|NA
CSVEDRRGRWVPGTGNTIYF
TGCAGCGTTGAAGATCGAAGGGGCAGATGGGTGCCCGGGACTGGAAACACCATATATTTT
>TRBJ2-7|TRBV28|NA|NA
CASSPPLVEQYF
TGTGCCAGCAGTCCCCCTTTGGTAGAGCAGTACTTC
>TRBJ2-7|TRBV25-1|TRBD1|NA
CASSEPGQGRSYEQYF
TGTGCCAGCAGTGAACCTGGACAGGGCCGGTCCTACGAGCAGTACTTC
>TRBJ2-7|TRBV7-2|TRBD2|NA
CASSLRGLAGDYYEQYF
TGTGCCAGCAGCTTACGGGGACTAGCGGGAGATTATTACGAGCAGTACTTC
>TRBJ2-1|TRBV30|TRBD2|NA
CAWKREGEQFF
TGTGCCTGGAAGCGGGAGGGAGAGCAGTTCTTC
>TRBJ2-7|TRBV27|TRBD2|once
CASSSLAGHPREQYF
TGTGCCAGCAGTTCCCTAGCGGGACACCCTAGGGAGCAGTACTTC
>TRBJ2-7|TRBV5-1|TRBD1|NA
CASSLGQGVHEQYF
TGCGCCAGCAGCTTGGGACAGGGGGTCCACGAGCAGTACTTC
>TRBJ1-1|TRBV4-2|NA|once
CASSLIAGRNPTEAFF
TGTGCCAGCAGCCTGATTGCAGGCAGGAATCCGACTGAAGCTTTCTTT
>TRBJ1-1|TRBV28|TRBD1|NA
CASSYPGGGGEAFF
TGTGCCAGCAGTTACCCAGGGGGGGGAGGTGAAGCTTTCTTT
>TRBJ2-1|TRBV4-3|NA|NA
CASSQGGGRDRNNEQFF
TGCGCCAGCAGCCAAGGGGGGGGACGGGACAGGAACAATGAGCAGTTCTTC
>TRBJ2-7|TRBV30|NA|NA
CAWSRARVEEQYF
TGTGCCTGGAGCCGTGCCAGGGTTGAGGAGCAGTACTTC
>TRBJ2-7|TRBV28|NA|NA
CASSLFSGQNYEQYF
TGTGCCAGCAGTTTATTTTCAGGTCAGAACTACGAGCAGTACTTC
>TRBJ2-1|TRBV5-4|TRBD2|NA
CASSQTLAGVYNEQFF
TGTGCCAGCAGCCAAACACTAGCGGGAGTCTACAATGAGCAGTTCTTC
>TRBJ2-2|TRBV19|NA|NA
CATWRGGELFF
TGTGCCACCTGGAGGGGCGGGGAGCTGTTTTTT
>TRBJ1-2|TRBV7-2|TRBD1|NA
CATTGEAANYGYTF
TGTGCCACCACAGGGGAGGCCGCTAACTATGGCTACACCTTC
>TRBJ1-1|TRBV18|NA|NA
CASSPDQGVIEAFF
TGTGCCAGCTCACCCGATCAAGGGGTAATCGAAGCTTTCTTT
>TRBJ2-3|TRBV19|NA|NA
CASSILVTDTQYF
TGTGCCAGTAGTATTTTGGTCACAGATACGCAGTATTTT
>TRBJ2-7|TRBV30|NA|NA
CAWSVSYYEQYF
TGTGCCTGGAGTGTTTCTTACTACGAGCAGTACTTC
>TRBJ1-3|TRBV5-6|NA|NA
CASSLGLVGFSGNTIYF
TGTGCCAGCAGCTTGGGGCTCGTCGGATTTTCTGGAAACACCATATATTTT
>TRBJ1-3|TRBV19|TRBD1|NA
CASSIVGQGFGNTIYF
TGTGCCAGTAGTATTGTTGGACAGGGCTTCGGAAACACCATATATTTT
>TRBJ1-5|TRBV3-1/TRBV3-2|NA|NA
CASSHGPDQPQHF
TGTGCCAGCAGCCACGGACCGGATCAGCCCCAGCATTTT
>TRBJ1-3|TRBV4-2|NA|NA
CASSQALGPLSGNTIYF
TGTGCCAGCAGCCAAGCTCTCGGGCCGCTCTCTGGAAACACCATATATTTT
>TRBJ1-2|TRBV9|NA|NA
CASSVQSQGTLYGYTF
TGTGCCAGCAGCGTGCAATCACAGGGTACCCTCTATGGCTACACCTTC
>TRBJ1-2|TRBV7-2|TRBD1|NA
CASSIYRTGGIYGYTF
TGTGCCAGCAGCATTTACCGGACAGGGGGCATCTATGGCTACACCTTC
>TRBJ2-1|TRBV10-2|NA|NA
CASSELGGDYNEQFF
TGCGCCAGCAGTGAGTTAGGGGGAGACTACAATGAGCAGTTCTTC
>TRBJ1-5|TRBV25-1|NA|NA
CASSEAGYSNQPQHF
TGTGCCAGCAGTGAGGCCGGATATAGCAATCAGCCCCAGCATTTT
>TRBJ1-5|TRBV5-6|TRBD1|NA
CASSLWDRQNQPQHF
TGTGCCAGCAGCTTGTGGGACAGGCAAAATCAGCCCCAGCATTTT
>TRBJ2-5|TRBV10-1|NA|NA
CASSEGGRETQYF
TGCGCCAGCAGTGAGGGGGGGCGGGAGACCCAGTACTTC
>TRBJ1-1|TRBV6-2/TRBV6-3|TRBD1|NA
CASSSPRDRGLNTEAFF
TGTGCCAGCAGTTCCCCCCGGGACAGGGGTTTGAACACTGAAGCTTTCTTT
>TRBJ2-7|TRBV2|NA|NA
CASSEFGGLPTGQYF
TGTGCCAGCAGTGAATTTGGGGGGCTGCCTACGGGGCAGTACTTC
>TRBJ2-3|TRBV7-9|TRBD2|NA
CASSPAGGGGDTQYF
TGTGCCAGCAGCCCAGCGGGAGGTGGAGGAGATACGCAGTATTTT
>TRBJ2-3|TRBV5-1|NA|NA
CASSLGAGSTDTQYF
TGCGCCAGCAGCTTGGGGGCGGGGAGCACAGATACGCAGTATTTT
>TRBJ2-5|TRBV18|NA|NA
CASSPGEYQETQYF
TGTGCCAGCTCACCAGGGGAGTACCAAGAGACCCAGTACTTC
>TRBJ1-1|TRBV5-1|NA|NA
CASTHNRVGFTEAFF
TGCGCCAGCACCCATAACAGGGTGGGTTTCACTGAAGCTTTCTTT
>TRBJ2-1|TRBV19|NA|NA
CASRSFHNEQFF
TGTGCCAGTAGATCGTTTCACAATGAGCAGTTCTTC
>TRBJ1-1|TRBV7-9|TRBD1|NA
CASSLTGVTGEAFF
TGTGCCAGCAGCCTCACAGGGGTTACAGGAGAAGCTTTCTTT
>TRBJ1-5|TRBV28|TRBD1|NA
CASSSGQGIEQPQHF
TGTGCCAGCAGTTCAGGACAGGGAATAGAGCAGCCCCAGCATTTT
>TRBJ1-3|TRBV20-1|NA|once
CSASLAPGNTIYF
TGCAGTGCTAGTTTGGCCCCTGGAAACACCATATATTTT
>TRBJ1-1|TRBV7-8|NA|NA
CASSLREGGISTEAFF
TGTGCCAGCAGCTTAAGAGAGGGGGGGATTAGCACTGAAGCTTTCTTT
>TRBJ2-3|TRBV5-1|NA|NA
CASSLRGVGTDTQYF
TGCGCCAGCAGCCTGAGGGGGGTTGGCACAGATACGCAGTATTTT
>TRBJ2-7|TRBV7-2|TRBD1|NA
CASSSGQAREQYF
TGTGCCAGCAGCTCGGGACAGGCTCGGGAGCAGTACTTC
>TRBJ1-1|TRBV6-6|NA|NA
CASSPQANEAFF
TGTGCCAGCAGCCCTCAAGCGAATGAAGCTTTCTTT
>TRBJ1-1|TRBV5-1|NA|NA
CASSLFQGGTEAFF
TGCGCCAGCAGCTTGTTCCAGGGCGGTACTGAAGCTTTCTTT
>TRBJ1-4|TRBV12-3/TRBV12-4|NA|NA
CASSFQANEKLFF
TGTGCCAGCAGTTTTCAAGCGAATGAAAAACTGTTTTTT